This is a list of T cell receptor beta chains from one sample in a study of CD8 T cells in ankylosing spondylitis. TCRdb reprocessed the 5' RACE reads via MiXCR and lists one record per CDR3 protein. The repertoire holds 390,000 or so distinct CDR3 sequences, with under 25% as singletons. Sequencing input: blood, either unsorted or a sorted T cell fraction (not recorded which). Receptors were obtained from a male donor with ankylosing spondylitis. Both conserved end residues are part of each CDR3. Fields, in order: clone size, D gene, J gene, V gene, CDR3 protein, CDR3 DNA. D genes are given only for firm matches. Clone size is given for some rows only: seen once, a few or many times, or a class if the clone is expanded.

many - TRBJ2-2 TRBV5-6 CASSSLPPGVWNTGELFF TGTGCCAGCAGCTCCCTCCCTCCGGGAGTTTGGAACACCGGGGAGCTGTTTTTT
few - TRBJ2-7 TRBV28 CASASGGLRGQYF TGTGCCAGCGCTTCGGGGGGCCTACGAGGGCAGTACTTC
- - TRBJ2-3 TRBV11-3 CASSIGPSYQTDTQYF TGTGCCAGCAGCATAGGACCGTCTTACCAAACAGATACGCAGTATTTT
many TRBD1 TRBJ2-1 TRBV28 CASRSGQGSYNEQFF TGTGCCAGCAGGTCTGGACAGGGGTCCTACAATGAGCAGTTCTTC
few - TRBJ2-1 TRBV24-1 CATSDLRPPGGPLGVGNDEQFF TGTGCCACCAGTGATTTGAGGCCTCCCGGGGGCCCACTTGGGGTGGGTAACGATGAGCAGTTCTTC
- TRBD2 TRBJ2-5 TRBV28 CASSFVAGVETQYF TGTGCCAGCAGTTTTGTAGCGGGAGTAGAGACCCAGTACTTC
- TRBD2 TRBJ2-1 TRBV7-2 CASSPSGAGATNEQFF TGTGCCAGCAGCCCAAGCGGAGCGGGAGCAACCAATGAGCAGTTCTTC
- - TRBJ2-3 TRBV12-3/TRBV12-4 CASSPFRGLTDTQYF TGTGCCAGCAGCCCCTTTCGAGGACTCACAGATACGCAGTATTTT
few - TRBJ1-1 TRBV7-2 CASSQEPGVTEAFF TGTGCCAGCAGCCAGGAGCCAGGGGTGACTGAAGCTTTCTTT
- - TRBJ1-2 TRBV3-1 CASSMRVNYGYTF TGTGCCAGCAGCATGAGAGTCAACTATGGCTACACCTTC
few TRBD2 TRBJ2-1 TRBV20-1 CSARRGLARSYNEQFF TGCAGTGCTAGGCGAGGACTAGCGCGCTCCTACAATGAGCAGTTCTTC
once - TRBJ1-5 TRBV4-1 CASSQDLSRGDSNQPQHF TGCGCCAGCAGCCAAGATCTTTCCCGAGGTGATAGCAATCAGCCCCAGCATTTT
- - TRBJ1-2 TRBV6-1 CASCKGANYGYTF TGTGCCAGCTGCAAGGGAGCTAACTATGGCTACACCTTC
- - TRBJ2-3 TRBV15 CATSREARTDTQYF TGTGCCACCAGCAGAGAAGCGCGCACAGATACGCAGTATTTT
few - TRBJ2-3 TRBV12-3/TRBV12-4 CASLMGAGSTDTQYF TGTGCCAGTCTAATGGGGGCAGGGTCCACAGATACGCAGTATTTT
- - TRBJ1-2 TRBV28 CASRVSGFTYGYTF TGTGCCAGCAGGGTCTCAGGGTTCACCTATGGCTACACCTTC
once - TRBJ1-3 TRBV5-1 CASSLDISGNTIYF TGCGCCAGCAGCTTGGATATCTCTGGAAACACCATATATTTT
- - TRBJ1-1 TRBV29-1 CSVQRALEAFF TGCAGCGTACAAAGGGCGCTAGAAGCTTTCTTT
- TRBD1 TRBJ1-2 TRBV29-1 CSVGGQVGYGYTF TGCAGCGTTGGCGGACAGGTCGGCTATGGCTACACCTTC
- - TRBJ2-1 TRBV28 CASSLGHNNEQFF TGTGCCAGCAGTCTAGGGCACAACAATGAGCAGTTCTTC
- TRBD2 TRBJ2-1 TRBV7-2 CASSSYLLAGVYNEQFF TGTGCCAGCAGCTCTTATTTACTAGCGGGAGTTTACAATGAGCAGTTCTTC
- - TRBJ1-5 TRBV19 CATNIGDQPQHF TGTGCCACCAACATAGGGGATCAGCCCCAGCATTTT
few TRBD2 TRBJ2-2 TRBV9 CASSVSGAGELFF TGTGCCAGCAGCGTGAGCGGGGCCGGGGAGCTGTTTTTT
- - TRBJ2-5 TRBV10-3 CAVKGRETQYF TGTGCCGTGAAAGGGAGGGAGACCCAGTACTTC
few - TRBJ2-1 TRBV28 CASSPHFNEQFF TGTGCCAGCAGTCCACACTTCAATGAGCAGTTCTTC
few - TRBJ2-6 TRBV20-1 CSAGRWGSGANVLTF TGCAGTGCTGGGCGTTGGGGCTCTGGGGCCAACGTCCTGACTTTC
few - TRBJ1-2 TRBV25-1 CASSEEVLDYGYTF TGTGCCAGCAGTGAAGAGGTGTTAGACTATGGCTACACCTTC
- - TRBJ2-7 TRBV20-1 CSAKYREYEQYF TGCAGTGCTAAATACAGGGAGTACGAGCAGTACTTC
many TRBD2 TRBJ2-3 TRBV7-2 CASSNSGSRVDTQYF TGTGCCAGCAGCAATAGCGGGAGTAGGGTAGATACGCAGTATTTT
few - TRBJ1-2 TRBV7-9 CASRPGPPDGYTF TGTGCCAGCAGACCAGGGCCCCCTGATGGCTACACCTTC
- - TRBJ2-3 TRBV3-1 CASARTDTQYF TGTGCATCCGCCCGCACAGATACGCAGTATTTT
- - TRBJ2-1 TRBV6-2/TRBV6-3 CASTMDPWRQDEQFF TGTGCCAGCACGATGGACCCTTGGCGACAGGATGAGCAGTTCTTC
- TRBD1 TRBJ1-5 TRBV9 CASSEGTGGLPQHF TGTGCCAGCAGCGAGGGGACAGGGGGGCTGCCCCAGCATTTT
- - TRBJ2-1 TRBV29-1 CSVLDMHNEQFF TGCAGCGTTCTCGACATGCACAATGAGCAGTTCTTC
- - TRBJ2-3 TRBV5-1 CASSLGSAVSTDTQYF TGCGCCAGCAGCTTGGGTTCCGCGGTTAGCACAGATACGCAGTATTTT
- TRBD1 TRBJ2-7 TRBV25-1 CASKRQGGDEQYF TGTGCCAGCAAACGACAGGGCGGTGACGAGCAGTACTTC
many TRBD2 TRBJ2-1 TRBV29-1 CSVVIAGVGNEQFF TGCAGCGTTGTTATAGCGGGAGTAGGTAATGAGCAGTTCTTC
- - TRBJ2-7 TRBV6-1 CASSQRLWASYEQYF TGTGCCAGCAGTCAGCGACTCTGGGCCTCCTACGAGCAGTACTTC
- - TRBJ1-1 TRBV5-5 CASSFSQDTEAFF TGTGCCAGCAGCTTCTCCCAAGACACTGAAGCTTTCTTT
few - TRBJ1-2 TRBV3-1 CASSLLDTVFGYTF TGTGCCAGCAGCCTCCTAGACACAGTCTTTGGCTACACCTTC
once - TRBJ1-2 TRBV19 CASSDLQGSHGYTF TGTGCCAGTAGCGACTTACAGGGATCCCATGGCTACACCTTC
- - TRBJ2-7 TRBV5-1 CASSLRGRGEYEQYF TGCGCCAGCAGCTTGAGAGGCAGGGGGGAGTACGAGCAGTACTTC
- - TRBJ2-4 TRBV3-1 CASSQDRRNIQYF TGTGCCAGCAGCCAGGACCGTAGGAACATTCAGTACTTC
- TRBD2 TRBJ2-3 TRBV6-2/TRBV6-3 CASTTSGLSTDTQYF TGTGCCAGCACGACTAGCGGGCTAAGCACAGATACGCAGTATTTT